The next 20 T cell receptor beta chains were all read from a single sample in a study of cytomegalovirus exposure and HLA in healthy donors. The PCR contained 60 Vbeta and 13 Jbeta primers. Here immunoSEQ multiplex PCR was the method, and the copy in TCRdb shows in-frame clones only, minus some. The sample lists around 270,000 clones, over 70% occurring once. Specimen: PBMCs. Every receptor here comes from a girl aged 2 to 9 in good health and CMV-seronegative.

The CDR3 region has the DNA TGTGCCTTTCAGAGGGACAGGGTGCCCTATGGAGCTTTCTTT. Residues: CAFQRDRVPYGAFF. The chain joins TRBV7-9 to TRBJ1-1; 9 bases map to TRBD1. The CDR3 is 14 residues long. Germline V gene sequence: CDR1 SEHNR, CDR2 FQNEAQ (reference sequence). Trimming at V came to 11 bases and at J to 10 bases, leaving 17 bases not matched to a gene.

V is TRBV6-1 and J is TRBJ2-7, with 7 nucleotides matching TRBD1. Germline loops: CDR1 MNHNS, CDR2 SASEGT. The CDR3 loop spans 16 amino acids. V shed 4 bases and J 2 bases; nucleotides not matched to a gene: 11. Written as DNA, the CDR3 is TGTGCCAGCAGTGCCCCAGACAGGGCCTATACCTACGAGCAGTACTTC. Translation: CASSAPDRAYTYEQYF.

This sequence joins TRBV7-9 and TRBJ2-3; D ambiguous. CDR3 length equals 17 residues. The V and J ends lost 2 bases and 1 base respectively, with 16 bases between them. Germline V lookup: CDR1 SEHNR, CDR2 FQNEAQ (reference sequence). The CDR3 DNA follows: TGTGCCAGCAGCTTAATTGTGACCGGGTCGCGCACAGATACGCAGTATTTT. It yields the protein CASSLIVTGSRTDTQYF.

The chain recombines TRBV7-8 with TRBJ2-7; 7 bases are shared with TRBD1. With 4 bases clipped from V and 2 bases from J, the junction kept 14 bases outside the gene matches. CDR1 is SGHVS, CDR2 FQNEAQ, per germline. The CDR3 extends over 17 amino acids. The CDR3 nucleotides read TGTGCCAGCAGCTCAAGGGGGCGCGAATTCATTGCCTACGAGCAGTACTTC. Translation: CASSSRGREFIAYEQYF.

The chain is built from TRBV27 and TRBJ2-1, with TRBD2 identical over 10 bases. Trimming took 2 bases from V and 9 from J; bases not matched to a gene: 10. The germline V gene has CDR1 MNHEY and CDR2 SMNVEV (reference sequence). CDR3 length equals 16 residues. The CDR3 here is CASSLPRTSGYGEQFF. CDR3 bases: TGTGCCAGCAGTTTACCCCGGACTAGCGGATATGGTGAGCAGTTCTTC.

This clone was observed once. The identical CDR3 is also encoded by other nucleotide sequences in the sample. This chain connects TRBV27 to TRBJ2-7; 12 bases align to TRBD1. The CDR3 is made up of 14 amino acids. Germline lookup yields CDR1 MNHEY and CDR2 SMNVEV (reference sequence). After removal of 3 bases from V and 4 bases from J, the junction contained 1 base not matched to a gene. As DNA, the CDR3 is TGTGCCAGCAGTTTGGGACAGGGGGCTTACGAGCAGTACTTC. Protein product: CASSLGQGAYEQYF.

J is TRBJ2-1 and V is TRBV29-1; D remains unclear. From germline, CDR1 is SQVTM and CDR2 ANQGSEA. The CDR3 consists of 11 residues. The V end was cut by 3 bases, the J end by 2 bases, with 2 bases between. CDR3 region: CSVDTYNEQFF. The CDR3 nucleotides are TGCAGCGTTGACACCTACAATGAGCAGTTCTTC.

The CDR3 reads CASSLLASVTDTQYF. CDR3 in DNA: TGTGCCAGCAGCTTGCTAGCTAGCGTCACAGATACGCAGTATTTT. J is TRBJ2-3 and V is TRBV5-4; the D gene is possibly TRBD2 (6 bases). V was cut by 1 base and J by 2 bases, with 11 bases left in between. CDR3 size: 15 residues. CDR1 SGHNT and CDR2 YYREEE come from the germline V gene (reference sequence).

A few counts support this clone. The chain employs TRBV7-2 and TRBJ2-1; tentative D call: TRBD2 (6 bases). V was trimmed by 4 bases and J by 8 bases, leaving 18 bases between them. The CDR3 length is 15 residues. Germline CDR1 SGHTA, CDR2 FQGNSA. CDR3 amino acids: CASSSLAPWMDEQFF. CDR3 DNA: TGTGCCAGCAGCTCCCTAGCGCCCTGGATGGATGAGCAGTTCTTC. The full variable domain, its missing parts supplied by reference TRBV7-2 and TRBJ2-1, is GAGVSQSPSNKVTEKGKDVELRCDPISGHTALYWYRQSLGQGLEFLIYFQGNSAPDKSGLPSDRFSAERTGGSVSTLTIQRTQQEDSAVYLCASSSLAPWMDEQFFGPGTRLTVL.

This CDR3 reads CASSPDRVYGYTF. CDR3 coding DNA: TGTGCCAGCAGTCCAGACAGGGTCTATGGCTACACCTTC. V and J are TRBV6-1 and TRBJ1-2; TRBD1 aligns across 7 bases. The CDR3 is 13 residues long. J lost 4 bases, V lost 5 bases, and 4 bases had no gene match. Germline loops: CDR1 MNHNS, CDR2 SASEGT.

This chain links TRBV6-5 with TRBJ1-5, with D unclear. V was trimmed by 8 bases and J by 6 bases, leaving 14 bases between them. The germline CDR1 and CDR2 sequences are MNHEY and SVGAGI. The CDR3 is 13 residues long. In nucleotides, the CDR3 is TGTGCCAGCGGGAGCAGTCGGAGTCAGCCCCAGCATTTT. It yields the protein CASGSSRSQPQHF.

The chain couples TRBV29-1 to TRBJ2-7, with D possibly TRBD2 on 6 matching bases. The germline gives CDR1 SQVTM, CDR2 ANQGSEA. This CDR3 comprises 13 residues. Trimming left V 4 bases short and J 1 base short, with 11 bases between. Here the CDR3 DNA reads TGCAGCGTTGCGCGGGGACTTTCCTACGAGCAGTACTTC. Residues: CSVARGLSYEQYF.

J is TRBJ1-4 and V is TRBV28, with D possibly being TRBD1 (5 bases). The V end lost 7 bases, the J end lost 6 bases, and 15 bases lay between the germline ends. Germline assignment: CDR1 MDHEN and CDR2 SYDVKM. The CDR3 has 14 residues. The CDR3 sequence: CASTGGGFYEKLFF. The CDR3 DNA reads as TGTGCCAGCACTGGGGGAGGGTTCTATGAAAAACTGTTTTTT.

The chain joins TRBV11-2 to TRBJ1-6, with a weak D call TRBD1 (6 bases). Trimming took 5 bases from V and 2 from J, leaving 19 bases between them. The germline V gene encodes CDR1 SGHAT and CDR2 FQNNGV. The CDR3 is 18 amino acids. The CDR3 reads CASSNPVQQGPYNSPLHF. As DNA, the CDR3 is TGTGCCAGCAGCAACCCGGTCCAACAGGGCCCCTATAATTCACCCCTCCACTTT.

This chain joins TRBV29-1 and TRBJ2-1; TRBD1 is a possible D gene (6 bases). V was trimmed by 6 bases and J by 0 bases, leaving 15 bases between them. CDR1 SQVTM and CDR2 ANQGSEA come from the germline V gene. CDR3 size: 15 residues. CDR3 sequence (DNA): TGCAGCGTCGATGGGGACACTTACTCCTACAATGAGCAGTTCTTC. Protein: CSVDGDTYSYNEQFF.

This clone came up a few times. The gene calls are TRBV29-1 and TRBJ2-1; 7 nucleotides agree with TRBD2. The CDR3 spans 14 residues. Germline assignment: CDR1 SQVTM and CDR2 ANQGSEA. J lost 0 bases, V lost 4 bases, and 3 bases had no gene match. CDR3 bases: TGCAGCGTTGGACGGGGGGACTCCTACAATGAGCAGTTCTTC. Its translation is CSVGRGDSYNEQFF.

The chain links TRBV9 to TRBJ2-7; D may be TRBD1 (6 bases). The CDR3 contains 13 residues. V was clipped by 4 bases and J by 3 bases, with 11 bases between them. The germline V gene encodes CDR1 SGDLS and CDR2 YYNGEE. The CDR3 protein is CASSPGHSYEQYF. The DNA for the CDR3 is TGTGCCAGCAGCCCGGGACATAGCTACGAGCAGTACTTC.

This chain connects TRBV4-2 to TRBJ1-4; TRBD1 agrees at 8 bases. J gave up 1 base and V 0 bases, and 4 bases lay outside the gene matches. Germline V gene data show CDR1 as LGHNA and CDR2 as YNFKEQ. This CDR3 contains 17 residues. The CDR3 sequence: CASSQEGQGGTNEKLFF. The CDR3 DNA reads as TGTGCCAGCAGCCAAGAAGGACAGGGTGGAACTAATGAAAAACTGTTTTTT.

J is TRBJ2-1 and V is TRBV7-3, with no clear D. The CDR3 totals 13 residues. V was clipped by 2 bases and J by 3 bases, with 5 bases between them. CDR1 and CDR2 (germline): SGHTA, FQGTGA. The CDR3 loop reads CASSLSGYNEQFF. The CDR3 region has the DNA TGTGCCAGCAGCTTATCCGGCTACAATGAGCAGTTCTTC.

This clone was counted only a few times. The genes are TRBV11-2 and TRBJ2-1; the D gene is possibly TRBD2 (5 bases). The germline V gene encodes CDR1 SGHAT and CDR2 FQNNGV. The CDR3 spans 13 residues. Trimming took 1 base from V and 6 from J, leaving 7 bases between them. This CDR3 reads CASSLAGTNEQFF. CDR3 bases: TGTGCCAGCAGCTTAGCGGGAACCAATGAGCAGTTCTTC.